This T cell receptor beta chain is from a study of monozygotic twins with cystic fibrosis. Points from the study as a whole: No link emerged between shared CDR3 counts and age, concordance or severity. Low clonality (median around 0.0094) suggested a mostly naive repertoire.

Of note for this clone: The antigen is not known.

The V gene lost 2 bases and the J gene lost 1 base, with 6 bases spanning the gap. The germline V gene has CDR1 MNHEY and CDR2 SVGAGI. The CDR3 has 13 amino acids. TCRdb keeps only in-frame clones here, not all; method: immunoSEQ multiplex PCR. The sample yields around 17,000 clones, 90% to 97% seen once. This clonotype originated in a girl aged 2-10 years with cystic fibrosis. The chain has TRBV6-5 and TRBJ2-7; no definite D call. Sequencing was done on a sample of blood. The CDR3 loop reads CASSYTRSYEQYF. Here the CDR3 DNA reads TGTGCCAGCAGTTACACACGATCCTACGAGCAGTACTTC.